The T cell receptor beta chain under discussion was sequenced for a study of blood T cell repertoires in COVID-19. Method: immunoSEQ multiplex PCR; TCRdb's copy keeps in-frame clones and lacks some. The table records about 320,000 clones, 86% of them present only once. V lost 6 bases, J lost 6 bases, and 5 bases stayed unmatched. CDR1 is MNHEY, CDR2 SMNVEV, per germline (reference sequence). CDR3 length equals 13 residues. The sequencing input was peripheral blood. The chain employs TRBV27 and TRBJ2-1; 7 nucleotides line up with TRBD2. This sequence was found in a woman aged 45-65 years with acute or convalescent COVID-19. In DNA form, the CDR3 reads TGTGCCAGCAGCAGGACTAGATTCAATGAGCAGTTCTTC. Protein product: CASSRTRFNEQFF.